A selection of T cell receptor beta chains follows, all from one sample in a study of OX40 agonist ivuxolimab in advanced cancers. Generated by immunoSEQ multiplex PCR, the TCRdb table keeps only in-frame clones and is missing some. The sample has 60,000 to 100,000 clones; 87% are singletons. The starting material was CD4+ or CD8+ T cells sorted from blood, obtained in a trial of the OX40 agonist ivuxolimab. The origin of the receptors is an adult with an advanced solid tumor such as melanoma, head and neck, liver or kidney cancer. Both conserved end residues are part of each CDR3. D genes are given only for firm matches. Clone sizes are given selectively: once, few, many, or a class where the clone is expanded.

D gene,J gene,V gene,clone size,CDR3 protein,CDR3 DNA
TRBD2,TRBJ2-5,TRBV7-9,-,CASSRGVAGPREGQETQYF,TGTGCCAGCAGCCGGGGAGTAGCGGGGCCACGGGAGGGCCAGGAGACCCAGTACTTC
-,TRBJ1-3,TRBV18,-,CASSPQGTGGNTIYF,TGTGCCAGCTCACCACAAGGGACTGGTGGAAACACCATATATTTT
-,TRBJ2-7,TRBV6-1,-,CASSRRDSYEQYF,TGTGCCAGCAGTCGTAGGGACTCCTACGAGCAGTACTTC
-,TRBJ1-1,TRBV4-2,-,CASSQARNTEAFF,TGTGCCAGCAGCCAAGCACGGAACACTGAAGCTTTCTTT
TRBD2,TRBJ2-5,TRBV6-5,-,CASSYGTSGPETQYF,TGTGCCAGCAGTTACGGGACTAGCGGTCCCGAGACCCAGTACTTC
TRBD2,TRBJ2-3,TRBV27,-,CASSLPAGECTDTQYF,TGTGCCAGCAGTTTACCAGCGGGGGAGTGCACAGATACGCAGTATTTT
-,TRBJ1-1,TRBV5-1,-,CASSLDGGENRMNTEAFF,TGCGCCAGCAGCTTGGATGGGGGAGAAAACCGAATGAACACTGAAGCTTTCTTT
-,TRBJ1-1,TRBV4-3,-,CASSQDSRVYTEAFF,TGCGCCAGCAGCCAAGATTCGAGGGTTTACACTGAAGCTTTCTTT
-,TRBJ2-3,TRBV5-6,few,CASSLRATDTQYF,TGTGCCAGCAGCTTGCGCGCCACAGATACGCAGTATTTT
-,TRBJ2-7,TRBV4-2,-,CASSLDYLTYEQYF,TGTGCCAGCAGCCTAGACTACCTCACCTACGAGCAGTACTTC
TRBD1,TRBJ2-7,TRBV10-1,-,CASSETNRGHEQYF,TGCGCCAGCAGTGAGACCAACAGGGGGCACGAGCAGTACTTC
-,TRBJ2-1,TRBV7-2,-,CASSLHAGGNEQFF,TGTGCCAGCAGCTTACATGCCGGTGGTAATGAGCAGTTCTTC
-,TRBJ2-2,TRBV18,-,CASSPLPIETGELFF,TGTGCCAGCTCACCGCTTCCTATTGAGACCGGGGAGCTGTTTTTT
-,TRBJ2-7,TRBV29-1,-,CSVEAPTYEQYF,TGCAGCGTTGAAGCCCCGACCTACGAGCAGTACTTC
-,TRBJ2-1,TRBV11-2,-,CASSSILGDISSYNEQFF,TGTGCCAGCAGCTCTATCCTGGGGGACATTAGCTCCTACAATGAGCAGTTCTTC
TRBD1,TRBJ2-2,TRBV14,few,CASSRGPGTGELFF,TGTGCCAGCAGCAGGGGGCCGGGCACCGGGGAGCTGTTTTTT
-,TRBJ1-1,TRBV14,-,CASSQRLSSFGGDTEAFF,TGTGCCAGCAGCCAGCGCCTAAGCAGTTTTGGGGGAGACACTGAAGCTTTCTTT
TRBD1,TRBJ2-3,TRBV5-1,few,CASKAGGADTQYF,TGCGCCAGCAAAGCAGGGGGCGCAGATACGCAGTATTTT
-,TRBJ1-1,TRBV18,-,CASSPGAGENTEAFF,TGTGCCAGCTCACCAGGGGCAGGGGAAAACACTGAAGCTTTCTTT
TRBD1,TRBJ2-7,TRBV10-2,-,CASSGDRVSYEQYF,TGCGCCAGCAGTGGCGACAGGGTCTCCTACGAGCAGTACTTC
-,TRBJ2-5,TRBV6-5,once,CASRIDRGGETQYF,TGTGCCAGCAGAATAGACAGAGGAGGAGAGACCCAGTACTTC
-,TRBJ2-3,TRBV27,-,CASSLSSRGTQYF,TGTGCCAGCAGTTTAAGCTCCAGGGGAACGCAGTATTTT
-,TRBJ2-3,TRBV7-2,-,CASSLLQGADTQYF,TGTGCCAGCAGCTTATTACAGGGCGCAGATACGCAGTATTTT
-,TRBJ1-4,TRBV5-4,-,CASSTPTATNEKLFF,TGTGCCAGCAGCACCCCGACAGCAACTAATGAAAAACTGTTTTTT
-,TRBJ2-3,TRBV29-1,once,CSVFRDDTDTQYF,TGCAGCGTGTTCAGGGACGACACAGATACGCAGTATTTT
-,TRBJ2-3,TRBV9,-,CASSVQSSTDTQYF,TGTGCCAGCAGCGTGCAGAGTAGCACAGATACGCAGTATTTT
-,TRBJ1-4,TRBV19,-,CASSPWTATAEKLFF,TGTGCCAGTAGCCCCTGGACAGCGACCGCTGAAAAACTGTTTTTT
TRBD1,TRBJ2-7,TRBV28,-,CASRRTGVYEQYF,TGTGCCAGCAGGAGGACAGGTGTCTACGAGCAGTACTTC
-,TRBJ1-5,TRBV4-3,few,CASSEALGREQPQHF,TGCGCCAGCAGCGAGGCCCTAGGAAGGGAACAGCCCCAGCATTTT